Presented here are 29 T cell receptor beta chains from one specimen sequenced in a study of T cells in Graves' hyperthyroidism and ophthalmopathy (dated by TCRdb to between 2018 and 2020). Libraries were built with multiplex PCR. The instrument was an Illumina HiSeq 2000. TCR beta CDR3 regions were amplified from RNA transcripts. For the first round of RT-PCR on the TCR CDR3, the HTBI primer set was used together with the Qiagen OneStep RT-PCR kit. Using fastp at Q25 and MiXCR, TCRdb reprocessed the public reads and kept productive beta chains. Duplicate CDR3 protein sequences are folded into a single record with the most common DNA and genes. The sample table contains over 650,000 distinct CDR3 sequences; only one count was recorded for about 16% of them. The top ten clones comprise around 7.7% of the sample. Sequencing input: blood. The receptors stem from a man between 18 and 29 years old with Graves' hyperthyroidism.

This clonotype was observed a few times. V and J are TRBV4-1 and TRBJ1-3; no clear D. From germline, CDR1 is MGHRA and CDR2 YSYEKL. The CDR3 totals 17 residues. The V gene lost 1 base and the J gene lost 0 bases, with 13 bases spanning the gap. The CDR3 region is CASSQVSQSNSGNTIYF. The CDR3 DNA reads TGCGCCAGCAGCCAAGTCTCCCAATCCAACTCTGGAAACACCATATATTTT.

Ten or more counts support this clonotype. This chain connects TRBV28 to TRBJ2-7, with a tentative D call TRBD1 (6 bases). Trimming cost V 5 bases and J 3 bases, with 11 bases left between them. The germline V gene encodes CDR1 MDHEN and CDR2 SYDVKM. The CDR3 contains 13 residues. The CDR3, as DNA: TGTGCCAGCAGTAGCAGGGGAGTCTACGAGCAGTACTTC. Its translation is CASSSRGVYEQYF.

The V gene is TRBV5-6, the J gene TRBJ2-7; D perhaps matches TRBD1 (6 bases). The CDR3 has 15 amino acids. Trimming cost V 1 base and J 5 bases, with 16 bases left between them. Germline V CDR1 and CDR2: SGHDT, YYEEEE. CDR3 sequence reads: CASSLLQGSANEQYF. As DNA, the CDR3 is TGTGCCAGCAGCTTGCTTCAGGGGAGTGCGAACGAGCAGTACTTC. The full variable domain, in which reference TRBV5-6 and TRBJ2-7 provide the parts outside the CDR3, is DAGVTQSPTHLIKTRGQQVTLRCSPKSGHDTVSWYQQALGQGPQFIFQYYEEEERQRGNFPDRFSGHQFPNYSSELNVNALLLGDSALYLCASSLLQGSANEQYFGPGTRLTVT.

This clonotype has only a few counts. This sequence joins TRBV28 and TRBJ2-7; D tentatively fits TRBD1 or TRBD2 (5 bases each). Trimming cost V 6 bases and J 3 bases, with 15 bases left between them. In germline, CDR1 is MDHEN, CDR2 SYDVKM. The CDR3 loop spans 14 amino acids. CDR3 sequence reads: CASRDGTPGYEQYF. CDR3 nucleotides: TGTGCCAGCAGGGACGGGACCCCGGGCTACGAGCAGTACTTC.

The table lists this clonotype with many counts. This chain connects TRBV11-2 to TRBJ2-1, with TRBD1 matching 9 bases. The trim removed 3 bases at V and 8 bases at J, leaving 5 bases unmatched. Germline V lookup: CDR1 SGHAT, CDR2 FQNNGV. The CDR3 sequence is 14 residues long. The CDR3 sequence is CASSFGQGFDEQFF. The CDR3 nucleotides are TGTGCCAGCAGCTTCGGACAGGGGTTCGATGAGCAGTTCTTC.

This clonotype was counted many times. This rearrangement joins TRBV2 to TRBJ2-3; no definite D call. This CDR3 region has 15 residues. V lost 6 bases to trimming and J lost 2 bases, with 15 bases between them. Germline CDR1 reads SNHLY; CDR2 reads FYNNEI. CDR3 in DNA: TGTGCCAGCAGACCTCAGGTTTTCTACACAGATACGCAGTATTTT. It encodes CASRPQVFYTDTQYF.

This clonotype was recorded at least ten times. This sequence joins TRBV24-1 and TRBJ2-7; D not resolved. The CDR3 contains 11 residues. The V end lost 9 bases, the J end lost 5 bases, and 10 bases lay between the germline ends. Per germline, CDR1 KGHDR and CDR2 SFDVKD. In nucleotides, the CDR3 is TGTGCCACCGAATTGAATGACGAGCAGTACTTC. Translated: CATELNDEQYF.

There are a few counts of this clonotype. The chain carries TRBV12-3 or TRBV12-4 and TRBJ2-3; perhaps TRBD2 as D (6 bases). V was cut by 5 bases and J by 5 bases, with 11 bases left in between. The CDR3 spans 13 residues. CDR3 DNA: TGTGCCAGCAGTCCAAACGGGAGAGATACGCAGTATTTT. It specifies CASSPNGRDTQYF.

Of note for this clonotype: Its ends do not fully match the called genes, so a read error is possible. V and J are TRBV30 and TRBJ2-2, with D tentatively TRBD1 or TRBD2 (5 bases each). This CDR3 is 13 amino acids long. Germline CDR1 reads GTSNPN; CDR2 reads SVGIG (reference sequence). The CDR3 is CGGGPRLTGELFF. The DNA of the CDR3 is TGCGGTGGGGGACCCCGGCTCACCGGGGAGCTGTTTTTT.

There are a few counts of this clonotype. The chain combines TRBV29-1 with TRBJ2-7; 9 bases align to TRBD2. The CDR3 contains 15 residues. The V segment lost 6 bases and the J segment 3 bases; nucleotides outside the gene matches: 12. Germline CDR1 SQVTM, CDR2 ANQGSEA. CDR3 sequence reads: CSVEGREGRHYEQYF. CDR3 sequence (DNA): TGCAGCGTCGAGGGGCGGGAGGGCCGTCACTACGAGCAGTACTTC.

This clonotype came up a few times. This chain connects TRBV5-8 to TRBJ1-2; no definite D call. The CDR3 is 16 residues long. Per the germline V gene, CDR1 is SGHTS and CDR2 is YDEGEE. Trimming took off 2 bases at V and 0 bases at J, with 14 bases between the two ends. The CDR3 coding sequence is TGTGCCAGCAGCTTCACCCCCAGCTTGACTAACTATGGCTACACCTTC. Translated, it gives CASSFTPSLTNYGYTF.

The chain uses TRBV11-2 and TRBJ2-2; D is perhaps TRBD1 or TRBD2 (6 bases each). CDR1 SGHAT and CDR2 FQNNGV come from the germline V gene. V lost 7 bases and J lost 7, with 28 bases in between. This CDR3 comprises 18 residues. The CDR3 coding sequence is TGTGCCAGCAAGGGGGGAGAAGAGCGACCCAGGGTGGGCGGGGAGCTGTTTTTT. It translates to CASKGGEERPRVGGELFF.

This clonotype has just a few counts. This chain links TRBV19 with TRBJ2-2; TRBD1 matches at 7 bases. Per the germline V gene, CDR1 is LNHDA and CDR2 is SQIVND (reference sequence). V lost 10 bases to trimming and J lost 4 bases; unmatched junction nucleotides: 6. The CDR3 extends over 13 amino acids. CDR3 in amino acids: CATRDRPTGELFF. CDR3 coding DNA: TGTGCCACCCGGGACAGACCCACCGGGGAGCTGTTTTTT.

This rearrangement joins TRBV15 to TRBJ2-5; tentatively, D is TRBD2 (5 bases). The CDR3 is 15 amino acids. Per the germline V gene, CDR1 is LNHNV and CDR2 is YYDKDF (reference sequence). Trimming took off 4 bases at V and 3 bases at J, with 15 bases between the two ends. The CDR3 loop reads CATSNPSSSKETQYF. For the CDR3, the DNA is TGTGCCACCAGCAACCCCTCCTCTAGCAAAGAGACCCAGTACTTC.

The CDR3 DNA reads TGCAGCGCTCGGACGGGGCTAGTGTCTAATGAAAAACTGTTTTTT. Protein sequence: CSARTGLVSNEKLFF. The chain links TRBV29-1 to TRBJ1-4; TRBD1 is a possible D gene (5 bases). The CDR3 extends over 15 amino acids. Germline CDR1 is SQVTM and CDR2 is ANQGSEA. Trimming left V 7 bases short and J 3 bases short, with 18 bases between.

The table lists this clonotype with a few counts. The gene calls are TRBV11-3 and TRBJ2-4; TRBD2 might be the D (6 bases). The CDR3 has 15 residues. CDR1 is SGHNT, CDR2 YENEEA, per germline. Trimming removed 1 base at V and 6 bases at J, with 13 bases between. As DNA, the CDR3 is TGTGCCAGCAGCTTAGGCGGGGTTGAGGGAAACATTCAGTACTTC. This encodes CASSLGGVEGNIQYF.

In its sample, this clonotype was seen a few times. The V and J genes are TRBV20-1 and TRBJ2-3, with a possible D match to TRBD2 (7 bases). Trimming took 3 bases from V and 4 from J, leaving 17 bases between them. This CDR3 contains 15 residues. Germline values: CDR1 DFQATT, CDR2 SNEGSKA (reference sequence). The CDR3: CSARGPGGGSDTQYF. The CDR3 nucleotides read TGCAGTGCTAGGGGACCCGGCGGGGGCTCAGATACGCAGTATTTT.

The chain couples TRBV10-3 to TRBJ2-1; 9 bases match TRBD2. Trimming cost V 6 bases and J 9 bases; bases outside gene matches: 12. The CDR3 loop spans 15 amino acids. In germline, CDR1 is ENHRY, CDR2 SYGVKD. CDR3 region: CAISAPTSGGGEQFF. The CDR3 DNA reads TGTGCCATCAGCGCCCCGACTAGCGGAGGCGGTGAGCAGTTCTTC.

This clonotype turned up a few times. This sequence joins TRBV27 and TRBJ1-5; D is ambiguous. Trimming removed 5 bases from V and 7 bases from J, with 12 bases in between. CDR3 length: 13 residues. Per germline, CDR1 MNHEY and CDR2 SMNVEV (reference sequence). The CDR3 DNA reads TGTGCCAGCAGTCTGCGACTAGGACAGCCCCAGCATTTT. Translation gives CASSLRLGQPQHF.

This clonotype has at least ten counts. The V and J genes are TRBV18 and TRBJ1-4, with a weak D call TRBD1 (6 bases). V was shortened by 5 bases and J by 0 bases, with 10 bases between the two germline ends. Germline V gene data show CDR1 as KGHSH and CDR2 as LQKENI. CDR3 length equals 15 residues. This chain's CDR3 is CASSSRTATNEKLFF. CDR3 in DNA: TGTGCCAGCTCATCCCGGACAGCAACTAATGAAAAACTGTTTTTT. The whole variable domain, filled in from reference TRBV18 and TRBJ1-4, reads NAGVMQNPRHLVRRRGQEARLRCSPMKGHSHVYWYRQLPEEGLKFMVYLQKENIIDESGMPKERFSAEFPKEGPSILRIQQVVRGDSAAYFCASSSRTATNEKLFFGSGTQLSVL.

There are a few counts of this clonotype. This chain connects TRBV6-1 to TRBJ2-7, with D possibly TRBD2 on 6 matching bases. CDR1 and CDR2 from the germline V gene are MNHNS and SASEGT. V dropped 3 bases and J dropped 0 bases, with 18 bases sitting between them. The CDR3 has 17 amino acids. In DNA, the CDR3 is TGTGCCAGCAGTGACGTCCGGGGAGGTCCTAGCTCCTACGAGCAGTACTTC. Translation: CASSDVRGGPSSYEQYF.

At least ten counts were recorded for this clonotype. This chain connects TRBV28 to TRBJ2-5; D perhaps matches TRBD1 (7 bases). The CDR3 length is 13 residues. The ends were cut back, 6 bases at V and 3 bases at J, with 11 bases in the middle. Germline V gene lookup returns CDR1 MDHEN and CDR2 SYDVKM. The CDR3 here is CASREGAEETQYF. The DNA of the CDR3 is TGTGCCAGCAGGGAGGGGGCGGAAGAGACCCAGTACTTC.

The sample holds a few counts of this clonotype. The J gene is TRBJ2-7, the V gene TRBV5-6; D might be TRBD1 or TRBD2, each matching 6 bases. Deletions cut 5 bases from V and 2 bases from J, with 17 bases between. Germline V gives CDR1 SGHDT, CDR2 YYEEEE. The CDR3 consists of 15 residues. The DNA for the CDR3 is TGTGCCAGCAGTATGGAAGGGGGGCAACCCTACGAGCAGTACTTC. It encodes CASSMEGGQPYEQYF.

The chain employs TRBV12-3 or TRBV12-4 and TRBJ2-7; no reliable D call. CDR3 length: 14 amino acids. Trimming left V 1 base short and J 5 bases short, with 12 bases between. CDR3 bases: TGTGCCAGCAGTTTAGTTGGTAGCAGCGACGAGCAGTACTTC. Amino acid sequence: CASSLVGSSDEQYF.

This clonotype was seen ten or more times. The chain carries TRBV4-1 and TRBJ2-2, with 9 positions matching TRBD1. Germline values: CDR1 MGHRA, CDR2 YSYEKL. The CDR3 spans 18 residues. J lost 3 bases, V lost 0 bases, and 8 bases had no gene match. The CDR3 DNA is TGCGCCAGCAGCCAAGAAAACAGGGGGCGATTTGACACCGGGGAGCTGTTTTTT. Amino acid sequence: CASSQENRGRFDTGELFF.

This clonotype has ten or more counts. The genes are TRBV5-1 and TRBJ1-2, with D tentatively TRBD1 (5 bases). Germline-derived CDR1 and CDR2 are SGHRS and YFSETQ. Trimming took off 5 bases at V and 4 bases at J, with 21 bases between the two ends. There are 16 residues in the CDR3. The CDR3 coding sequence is TGCGCCAGCAGTCTATGGAGGCAGGGCCGGGGCTATGGCTACACCTTC. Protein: CASSLWRQGRGYGYTF.

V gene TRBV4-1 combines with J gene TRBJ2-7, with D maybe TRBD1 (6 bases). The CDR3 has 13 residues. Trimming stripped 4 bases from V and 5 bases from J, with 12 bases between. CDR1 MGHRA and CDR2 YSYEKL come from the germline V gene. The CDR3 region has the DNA TGCGCCAGCAGCCGGGCAGGGGTAAACGAGCAGTACTTC. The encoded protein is CASSRAGVNEQYF.

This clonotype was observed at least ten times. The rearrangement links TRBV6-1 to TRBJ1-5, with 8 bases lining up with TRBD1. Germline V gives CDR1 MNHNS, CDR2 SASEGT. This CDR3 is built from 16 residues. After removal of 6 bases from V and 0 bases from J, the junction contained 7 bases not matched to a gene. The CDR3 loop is CASRQGGGYSNQPQHF. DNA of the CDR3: TGTGCCAGCAGACAGGGGGGGGGATATAGCAATCAGCCCCAGCATTTT.

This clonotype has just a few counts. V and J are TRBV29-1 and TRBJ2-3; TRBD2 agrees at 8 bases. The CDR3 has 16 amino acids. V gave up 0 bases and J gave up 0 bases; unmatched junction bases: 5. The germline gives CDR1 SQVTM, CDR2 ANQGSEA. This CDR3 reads CSVEDRWTSSTDTQYF. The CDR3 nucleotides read TGCAGCGTTGAAGATCGATGGACTAGCAGCACAGATACGCAGTATTTT.